The present entry profiles one TCR beta chain with its context. Its antigen is unknown. The sample is drawn from a study of cytomegalovirus exposure and HLA in healthy donors. The study ran its PCR with 60 Vbeta and 13 Jbeta primers. As originally analysed: In a later analysis, of around 85 million unique beta chains, about 10 million appeared in at least two donors. Clones were sequenced by immunoSEQ multiplex PCR, and TCRdb holds only the in-frame ones, with some missing. V, J and clone size were drawn from that table, and D and trimming were deduced from the DNA. This table has around 200,000 clones, 84% appearing once. Germline-derived CDR1 and CDR2 are LNHDA and SQIVND (reference sequence). The CDR3 is 15 amino acids. Trimming cost V 5 bases and J 4 bases; bases outside gene matches: 8. Points from the study as a whole: Most subjects' HLA-A and HLA-B alleles were reportedly predicted from TCR beta sequences. In vitro data verified three CMV-associated chains as specific for CMV antigens.

The clonotype comes from a woman aged 50 to 65 in good health and CMV-seropositive. The gene calls are TRBV19 and TRBJ1-5; TRBD1 aligns across 7 bases. Sequenced: PBMCs. CDR3 region: CASSPGTASNQPQHF. Written as DNA, the CDR3 is TGTGCCAGTAGTCCAGGGACAGCTTCTAATCAGCCCCAGCATTTT.